The sequence of this T cell receptor beta chain was determined in a study of CD8+ T cells in alopecia areata. Points from the study as a whole: TCRs were shared less clearly across patients than in mice, possibly for HLA-related reasons.

It was cDNA, reverse transcribed from extracted RNA, that served as the sequencing template. Measured with immunoSEQ multiplex PCR; TCRdb has only the in-frame clones, and not every one. The data show about 19,000 clones, none appearing only once, with approximately 33% held by the ten largest. In its sample, this clone was seen a few times. The antigen is unknown. Gene names and germline match the mouse. The read ends 4 residues shy of where the CDR3 ends; the end is completed using the germline J gene. The CDR3 covers 13 residues. CDR1 and CDR2 (germline): FNHDT, SITEND (reference sequence). The germline V and J ends were trimmed by 2 bases and 3 bases, with 7 bases remaining between them. Cells that came from pooled cutaneous lymph nodes were sorted using CD4, CD8alpha, NKG2D, NKG2ACE and other markers.

The receptor comes from a C3H/HeJ mouse with alopecia areata. Mice of this strain are of MHC haplotype H2-k. The specimen was CD8+ T cells sorted from a lymph node. The J gene is TRBJ2-5, the V gene TRBV19, with no clear D. CDR3 loop: CASSISIQDTQYF. The DNA read from the CDR3 is TGTGCCAGCAGTATTTCCATTCAAGAC.